This T cell receptor (beta chain) derives from a study of blood T cell repertoires in COVID-19. As for the study in general: T cells, B-cell-depleted T cells, or PBMCs provided the cDNA or gDNA that served as material.

Sequencing used immunoSEQ multiplex PCR; TCRdb keeps in-frame clones, though not all of them. The sample lists roughly 190,000 clones; roughly 88% were seen once. Germline trimming cut 6 bases from V and 0 bases from J; bases unmatched to any gene: 16. Germline CDR1 and CDR2: ENHRY and SYGVKD. The length of the CDR3 is 19 residues. The gene calls are TRBV10-3 and TRBJ2-5; 10 bases match TRBD1. The sample was peripheral blood. The clonotype comes from a woman aged 40 to 50 who had recovered from COVID-19. The CDR3, as DNA: TGTGCCATCAGACAGCACCTCGGGACAGGGGTCGTGTACCAAGAGACCCAGTACTTC. Amino acid sequence: CAIRQHLGTGVVYQETQYF.